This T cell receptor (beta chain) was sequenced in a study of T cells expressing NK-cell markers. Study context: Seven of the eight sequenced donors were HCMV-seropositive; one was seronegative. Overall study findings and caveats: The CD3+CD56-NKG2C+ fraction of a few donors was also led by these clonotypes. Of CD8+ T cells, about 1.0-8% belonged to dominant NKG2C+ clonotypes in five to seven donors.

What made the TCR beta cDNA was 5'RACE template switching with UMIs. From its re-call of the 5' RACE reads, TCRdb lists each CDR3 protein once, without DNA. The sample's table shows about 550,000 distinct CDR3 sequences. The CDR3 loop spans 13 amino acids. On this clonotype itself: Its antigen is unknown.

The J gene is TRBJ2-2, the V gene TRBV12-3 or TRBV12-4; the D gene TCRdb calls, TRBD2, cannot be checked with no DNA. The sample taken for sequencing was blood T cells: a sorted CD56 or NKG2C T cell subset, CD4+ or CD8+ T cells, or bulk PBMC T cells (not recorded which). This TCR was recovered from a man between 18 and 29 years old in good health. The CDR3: CASSPPRAGELFF.